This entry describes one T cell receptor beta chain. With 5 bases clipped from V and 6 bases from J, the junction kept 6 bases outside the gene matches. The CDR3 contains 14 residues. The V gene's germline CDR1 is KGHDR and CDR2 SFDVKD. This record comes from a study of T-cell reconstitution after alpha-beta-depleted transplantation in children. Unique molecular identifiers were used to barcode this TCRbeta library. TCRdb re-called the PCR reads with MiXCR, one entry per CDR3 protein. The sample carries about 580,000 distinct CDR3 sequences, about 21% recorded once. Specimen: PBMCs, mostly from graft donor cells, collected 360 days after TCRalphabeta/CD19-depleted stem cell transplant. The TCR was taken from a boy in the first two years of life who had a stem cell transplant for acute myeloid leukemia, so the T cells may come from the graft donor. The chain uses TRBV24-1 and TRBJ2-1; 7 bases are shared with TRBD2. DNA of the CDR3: TGTGCCACCAGTGCGACTAGCAGTTTCAATGAGCAGTTCTTC. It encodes CATSATSSFNEQFF.